This entry lists 17 T cell receptor beta chains sequenced from one sample in a study of identical twins. TCRdb reprocessed the 5' RACE reads via MiXCR and lists one record per CDR3 protein. The sample yields hundreds of thousands of distinct CDR3 sequences, 21% seen once. The same sample was also used in a study of T cells expressing NK-cell markers.

Sequenced material: PBMCs. The receptors here all came from a woman younger than 30 in good health.

The J gene is TRBJ1-5, the V gene TRBV7-9, with unresolved D. Trimming took 1 base from V and 3 from J, leaving 7 bases between them. From germline, CDR1 is SEHNR and CDR2 FQNEAQ (reference sequence). CDR3 length: 14 residues. CDR3 region: CASSLGHYNQPQHF. CDR3 bases: TGTGCCAGCAGCTTAGGACATTACAATCAGCCCCAGCATTTT.

This clonotype appeared a few times. This sequence joins TRBV5-1 and TRBJ1-1; 7 bases align to TRBD1. The V segment lost 5 bases and the J segment 5 bases; nucleotides outside the gene matches: 9. Germline loops: CDR1 SGHRS, CDR2 YFSETQ. The CDR3 runs 14 residues. The CDR3 DNA reads as TGCGCCAGCAGTCAACAGGGGCAGGGGACTGAAGCTTTCTTT. As protein: CASSQQGQGTEAFF.

This chain uses TRBV20-1 with TRBJ2-7, with TRBD1 matching 7 bases. Germline V lookup: CDR1 DFQATT, CDR2 SNEGSKA (reference sequence). The V segment lost 3 bases and the J segment 0 bases; nucleotides outside the gene matches: 2. The CDR3 contains 13 residues. In nucleotides, the CDR3 is TGCAGTGCTAGCAGGGGGAACTCCTACGAGCAGTACTTC. As protein: CSASRGNSYEQYF.

Only a few counts were recorded for this clonotype. The V call is TRBV4-1, the J call TRBJ2-3; D is unresolved. Looked up from germline, CDR1 is MGHRA and CDR2 is YSYEKL. V dropped 0 bases and J dropped 2 bases, with 9 bases sitting between them. This CDR3 contains 15 residues. CDR3 nucleotides: TGCGCCAGCAGCCAAGATGGACGGCTCACAGATACGCAGTATTTT. This encodes CASSQDGRLTDTQYF.

The chain employs TRBV12-3 or TRBV12-4 and TRBJ2-4, with TRBD1 matching 10 bases. Trimming took 1 base from V and 6 from J; bases not matched to a gene: 12. The CDR3 contains 18 residues. The CDR3 loop is CASSLVMSGQGIANIQYF. In DNA, the CDR3 is TGTGCCAGCAGTTTAGTTATGTCGGGACAGGGGATTGCAAACATTCAGTACTTC.

This clonotype was recorded a few times. The chain recombines TRBV6-1 with TRBJ2-3, with 7 bases identical to TRBD2. The germline V gene encodes CDR1 MNHNS and CDR2 SASEGT. This CDR3 comprises 18 residues. The ends lost 6 bases at V and 4 bases at J; junction bases unmatched: 19. The CDR3 sequence: CASSRKSSETSFPDTQYF. The DNA of the CDR3 is TGTGCCAGCAGCAGAAAGTCGTCGGAGACTAGCTTTCCAGATACGCAGTATTTT.

This clonotype was observed a handful of times. V gene TRBV20-1 combines with J gene TRBJ2-1; TRBD2 aligns across 7 bases. The CDR3 totals 16 residues. In germline, CDR1 is DFQATT, CDR2 SNEGSKA (reference sequence). The V and J ends lost 3 bases and 9 bases, in that order; junction bases with no gene match: 17. Here the CDR3 reads CSASVSSWTRRVEQFF. The CDR3 DNA reads as TGCAGTGCTAGTGTCTCTTCGTGGACTAGAAGGGTTGAGCAGTTCTTC.

This clonotype was detected many times. The chain uses TRBV12-3 or TRBV12-4 and TRBJ2-1; 8 bases are a match to TRBD1. The trim removed 6 bases at V and 9 bases at J, leaving 7 bases unmatched. The CDR3 has 13 amino acids. The chain's CDR3 is CASSQTGVGEQFF. For the CDR3, the DNA is TGTGCCAGCAGCCAGACAGGGGTTGGTGAGCAGTTCTTC.

The J gene is TRBJ1-2, the V gene TRBV15; D is ambiguous. The germline V and J ends were trimmed by 3 bases and 4 bases, with 9 bases remaining between them. CDR1 and CDR2 from the germline V gene are LNHNV and YYDKDF (reference sequence). The CDR3 consists of 13 residues. CDR3 DNA: TGTGCCACCAGCAGCCGAAAAACCTATGGCTACACCTTC. Translating it yields CATSSRKTYGYTF.

The chain recombines TRBV20-1 with TRBJ2-3, with 7 bases lining up with TRBD2. Losses at the gene ends were 1 base for V and 6 bases for J; bases not matched to a gene: 1. The CDR3 length is 12 residues. The germline V gene encodes CDR1 DFQATT and CDR2 SNEGSKA (reference sequence). The CDR3 spells CSARGEGDTQYF. CDR3 sequence (DNA): TGCAGTGCTAGAGGGGAGGGGGATACGCAGTATTTT.

The rearrangement links TRBV9 to TRBJ2-7, with D perhaps matching TRBD2 (5 bases). V lost 0 bases, J lost 2 bases, and 15 bases lay in between. CDR1 SGDLS and CDR2 YYNGEE come from the germline V gene. This CDR3 is 16 amino acids long. In nucleotides, the CDR3 is TGTGCCAGCAGCGTAGGTCACAGTTTGACTACCTACGAGCAGTACTTC. Protein product: CASSVGHSLTTYEQYF.

This sequence joins TRBV5-1 and TRBJ1-1; a possible D gene is TRBD1 (6 bases). V was cut by 6 bases and J by 1 base, with 19 bases left in between. Germline lookup yields CDR1 SGHRS and CDR2 YFSETQ. The CDR3 has 16 residues. The CDR3 DNA sequence: TGCGCCAGCACGCAGGGCCTAGGGGGGAGGAACACTGAAGCTTTCTTT. Translating gives CASTQGLGGRNTEAFF. The full variable domain, completed using reference TRBV5-1 and TRBJ1-1, is KAGVTQTPRYLIKTRGQQVTLSCSPISGHRSVSWYQQTPGQGLQFLFEYFSETQRNKGNFPGRFSGRQFSNSRSEMNVSTLELGDSALYLCASTQGLGGRNTEAFFGQGTRLTVV.

The chain joins TRBV10-3 to TRBJ2-7; 9 bases are a match to TRBD1. The CDR3 consists of 12 residues. CDR1 and CDR2 from the germline V gene are ENHRY and SYGVKD. The V gene end was trimmed by 6 bases and the J gene end by 5 bases; junction bases not matched to a gene: 2. The CDR3 bases are TGTGCCATCAGCCGGACAGGGGACGAGCAGTACTTC. Its translation is CAISRTGDEQYF.

This clonotype came up a few times. A read error may produce the germline difference seen at one junction end. The rearrangement uses TRBV20-1 and TRBJ2-3, with a possible D match to TRBD2 (6 bases). The CDR3 extends over 15 amino acids. CDR1 and CDR2 (germline): DFQATT, SNEGSKA (reference sequence). CDR3 sequence: CSARDREKSTDTQYF. CDR3 bases: TGCAGTGCTCGAGACCGGGAGAAAAGCACAGATACGCAGTATTTT.

The chain carries TRBV11-2 and TRBJ1-1; TRBD1 agrees at 7 bases. Germline V lookup: CDR1 SGHAT, CDR2 FQNNGV. The CDR3 has 15 amino acids. The junction had 4 bases not matched to a gene; V was cut back by 3 bases and J by 0 bases. In DNA, the CDR3 is TGTGCCAGCAGCTTCAGGGGACAGCTGAACACTGAAGCTTTCTTT. Translated, it gives CASSFRGQLNTEAFF. Full variable domain (outside the CDR3, taken from reference TRBV11-2 and TRBJ1-1): EAGVAQSPRYKIIEKRQSVAFWCNPISGHATLYWYQQILGQGPKLLIQFQNNGVVDDSQLPKDRFSAERLKGVDSTLKIQPAKLEDSAVYLCASSFRGQLNTEAFFGQGTRLTVV.

V gene TRBV13 combines with J gene TRBJ2-2; no reliable D call. Trimming left V 1 base short and J 6 bases short, with 9 bases between. This CDR3 contains 14 residues. The V gene's germline CDR1 is PRHDT and CDR2 FYEKMQ (reference sequence). In DNA form, the CDR3 reads TGTGCCAGCAGCTTAGAACGGCCACCCGGGGAGCTGTTTTTT. Protein product: CASSLERPPGELFF.

This clonotype came up a few times. The chain carries TRBV2 and TRBJ2-1; 12 nucleotides line up with TRBD1. Germline V gene data show CDR1 as SNHLY and CDR2 as FYNNEI. V was pared by 7 bases and J by 6 bases, with 4 bases of the junction left unmatched. The CDR3 has 14 amino acids. The CDR3 nucleotides are TGTGCCAGCATGAAGGGACAGGGGGCCAATGAGCAGTTCTTC. Translated: CASMKGQGANEQFF.